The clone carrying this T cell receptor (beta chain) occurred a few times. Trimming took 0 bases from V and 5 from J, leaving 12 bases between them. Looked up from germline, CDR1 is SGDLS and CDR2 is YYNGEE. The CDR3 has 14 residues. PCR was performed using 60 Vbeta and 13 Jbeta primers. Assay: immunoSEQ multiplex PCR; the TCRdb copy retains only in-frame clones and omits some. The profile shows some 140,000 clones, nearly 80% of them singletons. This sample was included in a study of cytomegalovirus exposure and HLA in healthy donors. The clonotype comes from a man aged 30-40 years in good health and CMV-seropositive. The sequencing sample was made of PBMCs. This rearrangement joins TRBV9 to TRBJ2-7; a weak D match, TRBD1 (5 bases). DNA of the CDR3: TGTGCCAGCAGCGTAGCGCCAGGGTACGACGAGCAGTACTTC. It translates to CASSVAPGYDEQYF.